Listed below are T cell receptor beta chains from one sample, sequenced in a study of T cell responses to AZD1222 COVID-19 vaccine. Assay used: immunoSEQ multiplex PCR; TCRdb lists only in-frame clones, some missing. This table holds around 92,000 clones, about 90% found once. The sequences come from peripheral blood, collected on day 0 of AZD1222 vaccination. Receptor source: an adult in good health. Both conserved end residues are trimmed from each CDR3. The size entry is marked missing in some rows and otherwise reads once, few, many or a size class.

j_call | v_call | clone_size | cdr3_aa
TRBJ1-3 | TRBV18 | - | ASSRDRGPEGNTIY
TRBJ1-4 | TRBV7-2 | - | ASSLRAGRVYEKLF
TRBJ2-2 | TRBV5-1 | - | ASSLDRQYNTGELF
TRBJ1-5 | TRBV3-1/TRBV3-2 | - | ASSQPGTQPQH
TRBJ1-1 | TRBV19 | - | ASSPDRGGTEAF
TRBJ1-3 | TRBV3-1/TRBV3-2 | - | ATPSGISTIY
TRBJ1-2 | TRBV7-2 | - | ASSLGYGYGYT
TRBJ1-1 | TRBV10-3 | - | AISTQGTTEAF
TRBJ2-5 | TRBV7-2 | - | ASSSPLAGFQETQY
TRBJ1-5 | TRBV2 | - | ASRGLGTFSNQPQH
TRBJ1-2 | TRBV5-4 | - | ASSSGQGYGYT
TRBJ1-1 | TRBV7-2 | - | ASSSRAGDTEAF
TRBJ1-1 | TRBV6-5 | - | ASSYSGGGQNTEAF
TRBJ2-1 | TRBV28 | - | ASSGRGQGVGEQF
TRBJ1-5 | TRBV3-1/TRBV3-2 | - | ASSQDLRVQPQH
TRBJ2-7 | TRBV2 | - | ASTRVLAGPESYEQY
TRBJ1-1 | TRBV18 | - | ASLGEAAAF
TRBJ1-1 | TRBV7-9 | - | ASSRPMVPEAF
TRBJ2-5 | TRBV3-1/TRBV3-2 | - | ASSPRLDATRKTQY
TRBJ1-1 | TRBV6-5 | - | ASRTQGPMNTEAF
TRBJ1-2 | TRBV5-6 | once | ASSLSPYGYT
TRBJ2-6 | TRBV30 | - | AWSVWEGNGANVLT
TRBJ2-7 | TRBV2 | - | ASSRDRDYEQY
TRBJ2-2 | TRBV9 | - | ASSVAGGNTGELF
TRBJ2-1 | TRBV7-7 | - | ASSTGTGAYNEQF
TRBJ2-1 | TRBV6-5 | - | ASSLTSSYNEQF
TRBJ2-7 | TRBV12-5 | - | ASGLVRGEQY
TRBJ2-5 | TRBV28 | - | ASGRASGHQETQY
TRBJ1-3 | TRBV5-4 | - | ASSLRELSGNTIY
TRBJ2-7 | TRBV9 | - | ASSVGQGGSNEQY
TRBJ2-1 | TRBV29-1 | - | SVNGQGVRNEQF
TRBJ1-4 | TRBV18 | - | ASSPRAANEKLF
TRBJ2-7 | TRBV7-2 | - | ASSYTGNEQY
TRBJ1-2 | TRBV28 | - | ASSLKINYGYT
TRBJ2-7 | TRBV5-4 | - | ASTLEASSYEQY
TRBJ1-2 | TRBV5-5 | - | ASSLATGPFPYGYT
TRBJ1-1 | TRBV5-1 | - | ASSLWQGAAEAF
TRBJ1-4 | TRBV12-3/TRBV12-4 | - | ASSLAQGAGF
TRBJ1-6 | TRBV7-3 | - | ASSLEAAGSSPLH
TRBJ2-5 | TRBV7-9 | - | ASSLPGLDGETQY
TRBJ2-3 | TRBV10-1 | - | ASSDQFRGADTQY
TRBJ1-1 | TRBV19 | - | ASRIQGQADTEAF
TRBJ1-1 | TRBV10-3 | - | AISGANVGLNTEAF
TRBJ1-1 | TRBV5-1 | - | ASSSLTGGITEAF
TRBJ2-6 | TRBV7-2 | - | ASSSGVGANVLT
TRBJ1-5 | TRBV28 | - | ASSFVGQGLQPQH
TRBJ1-6 | TRBV6-2/TRBV6-3 | - | ASSYGVGDNSPLH
TRBJ2-3 | TRBV2 | - | ASSAGLDTDTQY
TRBJ2-7 | TRBV2 | few | ASSRNRDSLEQY
TRBJ1-3 | TRBV7-2 | - | ASSLMVGSGNTIY
TRBJ1-2 | TRBV9 | - | ASSLGTGLYGYT
TRBJ2-3 | TRBV7-3 | - | ASSLSGSTDTQY
TRBJ1-1 | TRBV7-6 | - | ASSSLGSGNTEAF
TRBJ2-7 | TRBV28 | - | ASSLGKGFPYEQY
TRBJ2-2 | TRBV7-2 | - | ASSNTYTGELF
TRBJ2-7 | TRBV2 | once | ASSEVGMDYEQY
TRBJ1-5 | TRBV2 | - | ASSEQTGGDQPQH
TRBJ1-1 | TRBV12-5 | once | ASGLKGNTEAF
TRBJ1-1 | TRBV2 | - | ASSPGTGEAF
TRBJ2-2 | TRBV27 | - | ASSLSGDSPAGELF